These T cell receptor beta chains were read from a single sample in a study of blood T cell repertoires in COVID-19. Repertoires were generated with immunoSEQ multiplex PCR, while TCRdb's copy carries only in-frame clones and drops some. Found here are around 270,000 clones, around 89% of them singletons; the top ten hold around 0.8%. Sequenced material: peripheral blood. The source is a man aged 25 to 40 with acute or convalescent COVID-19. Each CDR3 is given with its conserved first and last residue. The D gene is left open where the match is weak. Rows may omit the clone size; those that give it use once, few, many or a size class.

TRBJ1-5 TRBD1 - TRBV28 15 CASSSQGARGQPQHF TGTGCCAGCAGTTCTCAGGGGGCGCGGGGTCAGCCCCAGCATTTT
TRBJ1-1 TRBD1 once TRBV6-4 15 CASSETGQGGTEAFF TGTGCCAGCAGCGAGACGGGACAGGGAGGGACTGAAGCTTTCTTT
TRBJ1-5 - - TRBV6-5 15 CASQQRAGANQPQHF TGTGCCAGTCAACAGAGGGCAGGGGCGAATCAGCCCCAGCATTTT
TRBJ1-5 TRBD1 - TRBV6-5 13 CASTRQGDQPQHF TGTGCCAGCACAAGACAGGGGGATCAGCCCCAGCATTTT
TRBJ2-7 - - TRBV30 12 CAWSFQGNEQYF TGTGCCTGGAGTTTTCAGGGGAACGAGCAGTACTTC
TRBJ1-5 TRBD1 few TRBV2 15 CASSASGTGDQPQHF TGTGCCAGCAGTGCCTCCGGGACAGGGGATCAGCCCCAGCATTTT
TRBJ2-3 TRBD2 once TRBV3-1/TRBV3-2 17 CASSRLRASGTPDTQYF TGTGCCAGCAGCCGGCTAAGAGCTAGCGGGACCCCAGATACGCAGTATTTT
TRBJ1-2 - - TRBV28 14 CASRPGGGRSGYTF TGTGCCAGCAGACCCGGAGGAGGGAGGAGTGGCTACACCTTC
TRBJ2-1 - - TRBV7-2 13 CASSTGGNNEQFF TGTGCCAGCAGCACCGGGGGTAACAATGAGCAGTTCTTC
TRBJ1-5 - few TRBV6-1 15 CASSEVRVSNQPQHF TGTGCCAGCAGTGAAGTCCGGGTTAGCAATCAGCCCCAGCATTTT
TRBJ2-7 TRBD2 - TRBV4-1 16 CASSQRPGGDSYEQYF TGCGCCAGCAGCCAACGGCCCGGGGGGGACTCCTACGAGCAGTACTTC
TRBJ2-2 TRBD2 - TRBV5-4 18 CASSLATSGRAGTGELFF TGTGCCAGCAGCTTGGCGACTAGCGGGAGAGCAGGCACCGGGGAGCTGTTTTTT
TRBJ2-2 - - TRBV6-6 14 CASSYEANTGELFF TGTGCCAGCAGTTACGAGGCTAACACCGGGGAGCTGTTTTTT
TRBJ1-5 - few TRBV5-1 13 CASSFVGGQPQHF TGCGCCAGCAGCTTTGTCGGGGGTCAGCCCCAGCATTTT
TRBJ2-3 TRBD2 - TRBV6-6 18 CASSQGLAGGGFTDTQYF TGTGCCAGCAGTCAGGGACTAGCGGGGGGTGGGTTTACAGATACGCAGTATTTT
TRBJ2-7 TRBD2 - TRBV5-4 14 CASSTSGYPVEQYF TGTGCCAGCAGTACTAGCGGGTATCCTGTCGAGCAGTACTTC
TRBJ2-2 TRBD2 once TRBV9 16 CASSVRGSLIAGELFF TGTGCCAGCAGCGTCCGCGGGAGTCTAATCGCCGGGGAGCTGTTTTTT
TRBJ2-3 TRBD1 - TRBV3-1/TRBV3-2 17 CASSQDSTGIKAGTQYF TGTGCCAGCAGCCAAGATTCGACAGGGATAAAGGCGGGTACGCAGTATTTT
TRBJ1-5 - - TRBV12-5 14 CASGLGPGGQPQHF TGTGCTAGTGGTTTGGGACCCGGGGGTCAGCCCCAGCATTTT
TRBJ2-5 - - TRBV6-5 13 CASRPTNQETQYF TGTGCCAGCAGACCGACTAACCAAGAGACCCAGTACTTC
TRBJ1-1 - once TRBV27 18 CASSLAVGAQGGNTEAFF TGTGCCAGCAGTTTAGCGGTGGGGGCACAGGGCGGGAACACTGAAGCTTTCTTT
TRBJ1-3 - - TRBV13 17 CASSGTGRMSSGNTIYF TGTGCCAGCAGCGGGACGGGGAGGATGTCCTCTGGAAACACCATATATTTT
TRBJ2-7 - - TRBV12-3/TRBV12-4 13 CASSFDLNYEQYF TGTGCCAGCAGTTTTGACTTGAACTACGAGCAGTACTTC
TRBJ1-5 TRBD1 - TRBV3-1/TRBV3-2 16 CASSSGTGMGGQPQHF TGTGCCAGCAGCAGCGGGACAGGGATGGGAGGTCAGCCCCAGCATTTT
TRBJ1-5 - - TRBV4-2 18 CASSPLLQVDNSNQPQHF TGTGCCAGCAGCCCCCTCCTACAGGTAGACAATAGCAATCAGCCCCAGCATTTT
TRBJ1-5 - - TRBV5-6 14 CASSLYTRNQPQHF TGTGCCAGCAGCTTGTACACCCGTAATCAGCCCCAGCATTTT
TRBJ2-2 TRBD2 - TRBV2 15 CASKRTSGYTGELFF TGTGCCAGCAAGAGGACTAGCGGCTACACCGGGGAGCTGTTTTTT
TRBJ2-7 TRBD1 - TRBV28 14 CASSFWTGSYEQYF TGTGCCAGCAGTTTCTGGACAGGGAGCTACGAGCAGTACTTC
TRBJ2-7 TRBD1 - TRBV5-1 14 CASSLSQGSYEQYF TGCGCCAGCAGCCTCTCACAGGGGTCCTACGAGCAGTACTTC
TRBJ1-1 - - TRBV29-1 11 CSVDTGTEAFF TGCAGCGTTGATACCGGCACTGAAGCTTTCTTT
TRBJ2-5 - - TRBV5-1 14 CASRGGARGETQYF TGCGCCAGCAGAGGGGGGGCGCGGGGGGAGACCCAGTACTTC
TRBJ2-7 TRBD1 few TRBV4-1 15 CASSPNPGTAYEQYF TGCGCCAGCAGCCCTAACCCGGGGACAGCTTACGAGCAGTACTTC
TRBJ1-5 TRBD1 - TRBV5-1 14 CASSSGQINQPQHF TGCGCCAGCAGCTCGGGACAGATAAATCAGCCCCAGCATTTT
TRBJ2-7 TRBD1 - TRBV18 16 CASSPLGQGEAYEQYF TGTGCCAGCTCTCCGCTCGGACAGGGGGAGGCCTACGAGCAGTACTTC
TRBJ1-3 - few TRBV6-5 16 CASSYSITDSRNTIYF TGTGCCAGCAGTTACTCGATCACAGATAGTAGAAACACCATATATTTT